The 31 T cell receptor beta chains in this list originate from one sample, sequenced in a study of graft-versus-host responses after intestinal transplantation. TCRdb's copy holds only in-frame clones and misses some; the assay was immunoSEQ multiplex PCR. The repertoire holds some 40,000 clones, with 91% as singletons. This material consisted of PBMCs, taken about 330 days after intestinal transplant. The receptors originated from a human patient who received an intestinal transplant, so some T cells may come from the graft donor.

This clone was seen more than once but under ten times. The J gene is TRBJ2-3, the V gene TRBV11-2, with D hard to call. The V end lost 8 bases, the J end lost 4 bases, and 13 bases lay between the germline ends. There are 13 residues in the CDR3. CDR1 and CDR2 from the germline V gene are SGHAT and FQNNGV. CDR3 DNA: TGTGCCAGCGGAGAGGCTAGATCAGATACGCAGTATTTT. Its translation: CASGEARSDTQYF.

J is TRBJ2-1 and V is TRBV5-4; weak D call: TRBD1 (5 bases). Germline V lookup: CDR1 SGHNT, CDR2 YYREEE (reference sequence). This CDR3 region has 15 residues. Deletions cut 2 bases from V and 0 bases from J, with 9 bases between. CDR3 residues: CASSFDSNSYNEQFF. As DNA, the CDR3 is TGTGCCAGCAGCTTTGACAGCAACTCCTACAATGAGCAGTTCTTC. The full variable domain, with the rest looked up from reference TRBV5-4 and TRBJ2-1, is ETGVTQSPTHLIKTRGQQVTLRCSSQSGHNTVSWYQQALGQGPQFIFQYYREEENGRGNFPPRFSGLQFPNYSSELNVNALELDDSALYLCASSFDSNSYNEQFFGPGTRLTVL.

The chain carries TRBV6-1 and TRBJ1-6, with a weak D call TRBD1 (6 bases). V was trimmed by 5 bases and J by 4 bases, leaving 9 bases between them. There are 14 residues in the CDR3. CDR1 and CDR2 from the germline V gene are MNHNS and SASEGT. CDR3 residues: CASSPTGYNSPLHF. CDR3 bases: TGTGCCAGCAGTCCGACAGGTTATAATTCACCCCTCCACTTT.

This chain joins TRBV18 and TRBJ2-7, with D perhaps matching TRBD2 (5 bases). This CDR3 comprises 14 residues. V was cut by 3 bases and J by 1 base, with 10 bases left in between. CDR1 and CDR2 from the germline V gene are KGHSH and LQKENI. CDR3 region: CASSPQLESYEQYF. Written as DNA, the CDR3 is TGTGCCAGCTCACCGCAACTAGAGTCCTACGAGCAGTACTTC.

The rearrangement links TRBV4-2 to TRBJ2-1, with 7 bases lining up with TRBD2. Trimming removed 0 bases from V and 15 bases from J; junction bases left unmatched: 5. CDR1 is LGHNA, CDR2 YNFKEQ, per germline. This CDR3 spans 12 amino acids. In nucleotides, the CDR3 is TGTGCCAGCAGCCAAGATCGAGGACTAGGGTTCTTC. It specifies CASSQDRGLGFF.

The rearrangement uses TRBV15 and TRBJ1-5; D not resolved. CDR3 size: 14 residues. Germline loops: CDR1 LNHNV, CDR2 YYDKDF (reference sequence). Trimming stripped 0 bases from V and 6 bases from J, with 9 bases between. CDR3 DNA sequence: TGTGCCACCAGCAGAGATGGTGAGGGTCAGCCCCAGCATTTT. As protein: CATSRDGEGQPQHF.

CDR3 sequence: CASSSSGSYNEQFF. CDR3 coding DNA: TGTGCCAGCAGCTCTAGCGGGAGCTACAATGAGCAGTTCTTC. V and J are TRBV11-3 and TRBJ2-1; TRBD2 agrees at 10 bases. J gave up 3 bases and V 4 bases, and 0 bases lay outside the gene matches. CDR1 is SGHNT and CDR2 is YENEEA in the germline V gene. The CDR3 contains 14 residues. Based on the CDR3 plus reference TRBV11-3 and TRBJ2-1, the full variable domain is EAGVVQSPRYKIIEKKQPVAFWCNPISGHNTLYWYLQNLGQGPELLIRYENEEAVDDSQLPKDRFSAERLKGVDSTLKIQPAELGDSAVYLCASSSSGSYNEQFFGPGTRLTVL.

The rearrangement links TRBV15 to TRBJ1-6; D may be TRBD1 (5 bases). Germline V gene sequence: CDR1 LNHNV, CDR2 YYDKDF (reference sequence). V lost 6 bases, J lost 6 bases, and 12 bases lay in between. The CDR3 spans 14 residues. DNA of the CDR3: TGTGCCACCAGGACGGGGGGAGGTAATTCACCCCTCCACTTT. Amino acid sequence: CATRTGGGNSPLHF.

J is TRBJ1-1 and V is TRBV6-1; D not certain. V lost 6 bases and J lost 0, with 11 bases in between. The CDR3 contains 14 residues. CDR1 is MNHNS and CDR2 is SASEGT in the germline V gene. CDR3 sequence reads: CASRDGPMNTEAFF. The CDR3 bases are TGTGCCAGCAGGGACGGACCGATGAACACTGAAGCTTTCTTT.

V usage is TRBV19 and J usage is TRBJ2-2; maybe TRBD1 (5 bases). The V gene's germline CDR1 is LNHDA and CDR2 SQIVND (reference sequence). CDR3 length: 11 amino acids. Trimming shortened V by 8 bases and J by 7 bases, and 8 bases separated the two germline ends. The CDR3 nucleotides are TGTGCCAGTCAGGGAATCGGGGAGCTGTTTTTT. This translates into CASQGIGELFF.

This clone was observed a handful of times. The V call is TRBV2, the J call TRBJ2-1; 9 bases align to TRBD2. V was pared by 8 bases and J by 2 bases, with 4 bases of the junction left unmatched. Germline V lookup: CDR1 SNHLY, CDR2 FYNNEI. This CDR3 is built from 14 residues. DNA for the CDR3: TGTGCCAGCGTTGGGACTAGCACCTACAATGAGCAGTTCTTC. Its translation is CASVGTSTYNEQFF. The variable domain in full, completed from reference TRBV2 and TRBJ2-1, reads EPEVTQTPSHQVTQMGQEVILRCVPISNHLYFYWYRQILGQKVEFLVSFYNNEISEKSEIFDDQFSVERPDGSNFTLKIRSTKLEDSAMYFCASVGTSTYNEQFFGPGTRLTVL.

The chain combines TRBV11-3 with TRBJ1-1; D is possibly TRBD1 (5 bases). CDR1 is SGHNT and CDR2 is YENEEA in the germline V gene. The CDR3 contains 15 residues. V was clipped by 5 bases and J by 1 base, with 14 bases between them. Here the CDR3 reads CASSPRFGANTEAFF. The CDR3 DNA follows: TGTGCCAGCAGCCCCAGATTCGGGGCGAACACTGAAGCTTTCTTT.

A remark on this clone: The junction departs from germline at one end; a sequencing error may be responsible. This CDR3 is also generated by other DNA sequences in the sample. The chain is built from TRBV9 and TRBJ2-1; D uncertain. CDR1 and CDR2 from the germline V gene are SGDLS and YYNGEE. The CDR3 extends over 12 amino acids. This CDR3 reads CASSVVFHEQFF. For the CDR3, the DNA is TGTGCCAGCAGCGTAGTATTCCATGAGCAATTCTTC. Combining the CDR3 with reference TRBV9 and TRBJ2-1 gives the whole variable domain DSGVTQTPKHLITATGQRVTLRCSPRSGDLSVYWYQQSLDQGLQFLIQYYNGEERAKGNILERFSAQQFPDLHSELNLSSLELGDSALYFCASSVVFHEQFFGPGTRLTVL.

V is TRBV2 and J is TRBJ2-3, with 7 positions matching TRBD1. Germline lookup yields CDR1 SNHLY and CDR2 FYNNEI. The ends lost 5 bases at V and 7 bases at J; junction bases unmatched: 12. This CDR3 has 15 residues. The CDR3 DNA reads as TGTGCCAGCAGTACTACAGGGGCTACCCCGAATACGCAGTATTTT. It translates to CASSTTGATPNTQYF.

The chain is built from TRBV5-1 and TRBJ2-7; 10 bases map to TRBD1. Trimming removed 0 bases from V and 4 bases from J; junction bases left unmatched: 1. CDR1 and CDR2 (germline): SGHRS, YFSETQ. This CDR3 contains 14 residues. The CDR3 nucleotides read TGCGCCAGCAGCTTGGGGACAGGGGGTTACGAGCAGTACTTC. Translating gives CASSLGTGGYEQYF.

The chain couples TRBV18 to TRBJ1-1, with D possibly being TRBD1 (5 bases). The CDR3 length is 17 residues. Per the germline V gene, CDR1 is KGHSH and CDR2 is LQKENI. The germline V and J ends were trimmed by 4 bases and 0 bases, with 18 bases remaining between them. This CDR3 reads CASSLHPPDRVNTEAFF. The CDR3 nucleotides are TGTGCCAGCTCACTCCATCCACCCGACAGAGTGAACACTGAAGCTTTCTTT.

The gene calls are TRBV9 and TRBJ1-2; D unclear. The CDR3 has 12 amino acids. Germline-derived CDR1 and CDR2 are SGDLS and YYNGEE. The V gene lost 0 bases and the J gene lost 6 bases, with 6 bases spanning the gap. The CDR3 region is CASSVGANGYTF. CDR3 sequence (DNA): TGTGCCAGCAGCGTAGGGGCGAATGGCTACACCTTC.

This clone has only one observation. The chain has TRBV19 and TRBJ1-5; the D is unclear. The V gene's germline CDR1 is LNHDA and CDR2 SQIVND (reference sequence). Trimming left V 1 base short and J 6 bases short, with 13 bases between. The CDR3 consists of 15 residues. The CDR3 DNA sequence: TGTGCCAGTAGTATAGCCGGATTCGTAGGTCAGCCCCAGCATTTT. Amino acid sequence: CASSIAGFVGQPQHF.

The table lists this clone with a count of one. This same CDR3 is encoded by further DNA sequences in the sample. In nucleotides, the CDR3 is TGTGCCAGCAGTCGAGACAGGGGCCAATACAATGAGCAGTTCTTC. This gives the protein CASSRDRGQYNEQFF. The gene calls are TRBV6-1 and TRBJ2-1; 8 bases align to TRBD1. The CDR3 runs to 15 residues. From germline, CDR1 is MNHNS and CDR2 SASEGT. The V and J ends lost 5 bases and 4 bases, in that order; junction bases with no gene match: 7.

The rearrangement links TRBV11-2 to TRBJ2-7; D possibly corresponds to TRBD2 (5 bases). The germline V and J ends were trimmed by 1 base and 3 bases, with 16 bases remaining between them. In germline, CDR1 is SGHAT, CDR2 FQNNGV. The CDR3 contains 16 residues. The CDR3 DNA follows: TGTGCCAGCAGCTTAGGACCCGGGGAGTTTGACTACGAGCAGTACTTC. Translating gives CASSLGPGEFDYEQYF.

This clone was found once. The chain uses TRBV5-1 and TRBJ1-4, with D possibly TRBD1 on 5 matching bases. Germline assignment: CDR1 SGHRS and CDR2 YFSETQ. The V end was cut by 5 bases, the J end by 5 bases, with 10 bases between. CDR3 length: 13 amino acids. CDR3 bases: TGCGCCAGCAGGTCCCCAGGGAATGAAAAACTGTTTTTT. Amino acid sequence: CASRSPGNEKLFF.

The rearrangement uses TRBV2 and TRBJ2-5, with TRBD1 matching 7 bases. Germline V gene lookup returns CDR1 SNHLY and CDR2 FYNNEI. The V gene end was trimmed by 9 bases and the J gene end by 2 bases; junction bases not matched to a gene: 3. CDR3 length: 12 residues. CDR3 amino acids: CASVQGQETQYF. The CDR3 bases are TGTGCCAGTGTACAGGGGCAAGAGACCCAGTACTTC.

The chain uses TRBV25-1 and TRBJ1-2; a possible D gene is TRBD1 (5 bases). Germline lookup yields CDR1 MGHDK and CDR2 SYGVNS. Trimming shortened V by 3 bases and J by 8 bases, and 10 bases separated the two germline ends. This CDR3 is built from 12 residues. CDR3 amino acids: CASSDSGTGYTF. CDR3 bases: TGTGCCAGCAGTGATTCAGGGACGGGCTACACCTTC.

The chain has TRBV4-1 and TRBJ2-7; D ambiguous. V shed 0 bases and J shed 0 bases, with 9 bases lying between them. This CDR3 comprises 15 residues. Germline V lookup: CDR1 MGHRA, CDR2 YSYEKL. CDR3 amino acids: CASSQDQSDSYEQYF. In DNA, the CDR3 is TGCGCCAGCAGCCAAGATCAATCGGACTCCTACGAGCAGTACTTC.

The chain recombines TRBV28 with TRBJ2-3; 9 bases agree with TRBD2. V was pared by 8 bases and J by 5 bases, with 17 bases of the junction left unmatched. Per the germline V gene, CDR1 is MDHEN and CDR2 is SYDVKM. The CDR3 length is 17 residues. This chain's CDR3 is CASGRFVVAGVGDTQYF. In nucleotides, the CDR3 is TGTGCCAGCGGCCGATTTGTGGTAGCGGGAGTAGGAGATACGCAGTATTTT. Filled out from reference TRBV28 and TRBJ2-3, the complete variable domain reads DVKVTQSSRYLVKRTGEKVFLECVQDMDHENMFWYRQDPGLGLRLIYFSYDVKMKEKGDIPEGYSVSREKKERFSLILESASTNQTSMYLCASGRFVVAGVGDTQYFGPGTRLTVL.

DNA of the CDR3: TGTGCCAGCAGTCCCCGACGGCAGATCTACGAGCAGTACTTC. Translated, it gives CASSPRRQIYEQYF. V is TRBV6-6 and J is TRBJ2-7, with unresolved D. The CDR3 length is 14 residues. CDR1 MNHNY and CDR2 SVGAGI come from the germline V gene (reference sequence). The V and J ends lost 5 bases and 3 bases respectively, with 14 bases between them.

The CDR3 loop reads CASSEFASGQGEQYF. CDR3 DNA sequence: TGTGCCAGCAGTGAATTCGCTAGCGGGCAGGGGGAGCAGTACTTC. The chain couples TRBV2 to TRBJ2-5; D may be TRBD2 (8 bases). The germline gives CDR1 SNHLY, CDR2 FYNNEI. This CDR3 is 15 amino acids long. Trimming left V 2 bases short and J 11 bases short, with 21 bases between.

This chain links TRBV7-9 with TRBJ1-1; D is possibly TRBD1 (5 bases). Trimming left V 5 bases short and J 3 bases short, with 10 bases between. CDR3 length equals 13 residues. The V gene's germline CDR1 is SEHNR and CDR2 FQNEAQ (reference sequence). The CDR3 loop is CASSPAGDTEAFF. CDR3 sequence (DNA): TGTGCCAGCAGCCCAGCGGGGGACACTGAAGCTTTCTTT.

A remark on this clone: A read error may produce the germline difference seen at one junction end. CDR3 in amino acids: CASSLDGCSGNTIYF. CDR3 nucleotides: TGCGCCAGCAGTTTGGACGGATGCTCTGGAAACACCATATATTTT. The V and J genes are TRBV5-1 and TRBJ1-3; no reliable D call. Per germline, CDR1 SGHRS and CDR2 YFSETQ. This CDR3 comprises 15 residues.

This chain connects TRBV28 to TRBJ2-5; maybe TRBD2 (6 bases). In germline, CDR1 is MDHEN, CDR2 SYDVKM. Trimming removed 6 bases at V and 2 bases at J, with 10 bases between. The CDR3 sequence is 13 residues long. The CDR3 loop is CASSPGVQETQYF. CDR3 in DNA: TGTGCCAGCAGCCCGGGAGTACAAGAGACCCAGTACTTC.

This clone was counted a single time. This sequence joins TRBV19 and TRBJ1-5; D is uncertain. CDR1 is LNHDA, CDR2 SQIVND, per germline (reference sequence). The CDR3 runs to 13 residues. The ends were cut back, 1 base at V and 4 bases at J, with 5 bases in the middle. CDR3 loop: CASSIAKNQPQHF. The CDR3 nucleotides are TGTGCCAGTAGTATAGCCAAGAATCAGCCCCAGCATTTT.